This T cell receptor beta chain comes out of a study of type 1 and type 2 diabetes patients. Study-level information: Across the study, under 25 million paired-end reads were produced.

Peripheral blood, roughly 9.1 milliliters per participant, was collected. This clonotype was detected a few times. PCR was run on genomic DNA. The TCR beta CDR3 region was amplified using 30 forward and 13 reverse primers. TCRdb recomputed calls from the multiplex PCR reads with MiXCR, one row per CDR3 protein. Among about 270,000 distinct CDR3 sequences listed, around 47% were seen once. The CDR3 contains 13 residues. Trimming pared 6 bases from V and 8 bases from J, leaving 14 bases between. The germline V gene has CDR1 LNHDA and CDR2 SQIVND (reference sequence). This chain connects TRBV19 to TRBJ2-1; no reliable D call. The source material was peripheral blood mononuclear cells (PBMCs). The receptor was isolated from a man aged 18 to 29 with type 2 diabetes. The CDR3, as DNA: TGTGCCAGTAGCTGGATGGTGTCCGATGAGCAGTTCTTC. It codes for CASSWMVSDEQFF.